The TCR beta chain described here comes from a study of T cell repertoires in cytomegalovirus infection. Study in general: Evidence of both CMV infection and a matching HLA type came from public TCR beta signatures.

On this clonotype itself: What it binds is not known.

TCRdb called the reads again in MiXCR, with one record for every CDR3 protein. The sample consists of hundreds of thousands of distinct CDR3 sequences, about a sixth of them appearing once. Study results and limitations: Dominant in the ex vivo response were TCR beta clonotypes restricted by HLA-C and specific for CMV. Summed frequency of public TCR beta families distinguished CMV carriers with the relevant HLA.

V lost 2 bases, J lost 0 bases, and 8 bases lay in between. Germline V gives CDR1 SGHRS, CDR2 YFSETQ. This CDR3 comprises 14 residues. The sequence came from a human donor in good health (CMV status not recorded). Some clones in this sample may be carry-over from other donors' samples. Sequencing input: PBMCs. J is TRBJ1-1 and V is TRBV5-1; D not certain. CDR3 region: CASSFTSLNTEAFF. The DNA for the CDR3 is TGCGCCAGCAGCTTCACATCATTGAACACTGAAGCTTTCTTT. Complete variable domain (other parts from reference TRBV5-1 and TRBJ1-1): KAGVTQTPRYLIKTRGQQVTLSCSPISGHRSVSWYQQTPGQGLQFLFEYFSETQRNKGNFPGRFSGRQFSNSRSEMNVSTLELGDSALYLCASSFTSLNTEAFFGQGTRLTVV.